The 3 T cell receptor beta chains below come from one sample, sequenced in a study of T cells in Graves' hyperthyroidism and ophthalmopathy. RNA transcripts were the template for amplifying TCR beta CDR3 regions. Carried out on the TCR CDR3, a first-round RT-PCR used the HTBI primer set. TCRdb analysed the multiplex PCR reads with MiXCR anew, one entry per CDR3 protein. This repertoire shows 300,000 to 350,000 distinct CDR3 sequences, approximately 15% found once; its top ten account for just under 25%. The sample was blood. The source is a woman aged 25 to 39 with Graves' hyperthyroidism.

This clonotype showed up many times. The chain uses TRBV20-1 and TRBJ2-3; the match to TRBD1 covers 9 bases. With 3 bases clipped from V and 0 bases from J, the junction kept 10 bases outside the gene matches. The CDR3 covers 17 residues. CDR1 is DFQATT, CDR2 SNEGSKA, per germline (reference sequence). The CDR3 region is CSARETRTGASTDTQYF. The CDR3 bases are TGCAGTGCTAGGGAAACTAGGACAGGGGCAAGCACAGATACGCAGTATTTT.

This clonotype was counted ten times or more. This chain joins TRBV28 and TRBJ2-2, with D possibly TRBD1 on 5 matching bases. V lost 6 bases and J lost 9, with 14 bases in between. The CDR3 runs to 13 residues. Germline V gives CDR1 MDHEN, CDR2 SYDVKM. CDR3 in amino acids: CASRAQGYRELFF. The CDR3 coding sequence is TGTGCCAGCAGGGCTCAGGGTTATAGGGAGCTGTTTTTT.

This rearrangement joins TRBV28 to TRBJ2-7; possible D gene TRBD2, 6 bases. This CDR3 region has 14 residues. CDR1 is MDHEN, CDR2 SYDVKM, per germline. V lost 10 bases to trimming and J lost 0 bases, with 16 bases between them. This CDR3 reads CATRREPSSYEQYF. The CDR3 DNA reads TGTGCCACCAGGAGGGAGCCCAGCTCCTACGAGCAGTACTTC.